The 22 T cell receptor beta chains presented below share a single source sample, sequenced in a study of shared clonotypes between healthy human individuals. TCRdb's table, derived via immunoSEQ multiplex PCR, lists solely in-frame clones and lacks some. The profile shows 1 million to 1.3 million clones, 75% to 80% of them singletons. The sample consisted of memory CD4+ T cells from PBMCs. Specified subset: CD45RA-negative fraction. All receptors come from a young man in good health. Some clones in this sample may be carry-over from other donors' samples.

The V and J genes are TRBV15 and TRBJ2-7; 8 bases match TRBD2. Germline V lookup: CDR1 LNHNV, CDR2 YYDKDF (reference sequence). The CDR3 is made up of 15 amino acids. V trimming: 5 bases; J trimming: 6 bases; junction bases outside the gene matches: 12. The CDR3 DNA reads TGTGCCACCAGCTTTACCAGCGGGAGTTCGGGCGAGCAGTACTTC. This translates into CATSFTSGSSGEQYF.

The V call is TRBV5-4, the J call TRBJ1-1; tentatively, D is TRBD1 (5 bases). V was cut by 4 bases and J by 4 bases, with 14 bases left in between. This CDR3 region has 14 residues. Per germline, CDR1 SGHNT and CDR2 YYREEE (reference sequence). CDR3 bases: TGTGCCAGCAGCACCACTGGGACTCTCACTGAAGCTTTCTTT. Encoded protein: CASSTTGTLTEAFF.

The chain employs TRBV9 and TRBJ2-5; 9 bases match TRBD2. Unmatched junction bases numbered 6, after V lost 4 bases and J lost 5 bases. CDR3 length: 14 residues. CDR1 and CDR2 from the germline V gene are SGDLS and YYNGEE. Here the CDR3 reads CASSILAGSETQYF. In DNA, the CDR3 is TGTGCCAGCAGCATTCTAGCGGGATCGGAGACCCAGTACTTC. Together with reference TRBV9 and TRBJ2-5, the CDR3 gives the full variable domain: DSGVTQTPKHLITATGQRVTLRCSPRSGDLSVYWYQQSLDQGLQFLIQYYNGEERAKGNILERFSAQQFPDLHSELNLSSLELGDSALYFCASSILAGSETQYFGPGTRLLVL.

The chain uses TRBV7-3 and TRBJ1-2, with TRBD1 identical over 9 bases. Germline-derived CDR1 and CDR2 are SGHTA and FQGTGA. V trimming: 6 bases; J trimming: 7 bases; junction bases outside the gene matches: 9. This CDR3 is built from 14 residues. In DNA, the CDR3 is TGTGCCAGCAGTTACTCCGGGACAGGGAGTGGCTACACCTTC. It encodes CASSYSGTGSGYTF.

The chain carries TRBV5-1 and TRBJ2-1; the match to TRBD2 covers 9 bases. There are 17 residues in the CDR3. Trimming at V came to 4 bases and at J to 0 bases, leaving 8 bases not matched to a gene. Germline V lookup: CDR1 SGHRS, CDR2 YFSETQ. The CDR3, as DNA: TGCGCCAGCAGCACCTTAGCGGGAGATTCCTCCTACAATGAGCAGTTCTTC. Its translation is CASSTLAGDSSYNEQFF.

The sample holds many counts of this clone. J is TRBJ1-4 and V is TRBV7-2, with D possibly TRBD1 on 5 matching bases. Germline assignment: CDR1 SGHTA and CDR2 FQGNSA. V lost 4 bases and J lost 2, with 17 bases in between. CDR3 length: 17 residues. Here the CDR3 reads CASSYSPRQGTNEKLFF. As DNA, the CDR3 is TGTGCCAGCAGCTATAGCCCGCGCCAGGGCACTAATGAAAAACTGTTTTTT.

This chain connects TRBV28 to TRBJ2-3; possibly TRBD1 or TRBD2 for D (5 bases each). Germline V gives CDR1 MDHEN, CDR2 SYDVKM. V was shortened by 6 bases and J by 1 base, with 14 bases between the two germline ends. The CDR3 is made up of 15 amino acids. The CDR3 spells CASSRSPGRTDTQYF. The CDR3 DNA follows: TGTGCCAGCAGCCGCTCCCCGGGGCGCACAGATACGCAGTATTTT.

The chain links TRBV7-8 to TRBJ1-5; tentative D call: TRBD1 (6 bases). V dropped 5 bases and J dropped 5 bases, with 13 bases sitting between them. Germline CDR1 and CDR2: SGHVS and FQNEAQ. The CDR3 is 14 residues long. The CDR3 spells CASSNHEGDQPQHF. CDR3 DNA sequence: TGTGCCAGCAGCAACCATGAGGGGGATCAGCCCCAGCATTTT.

This clone has only one observation. The rearrangement joins TRBV9 to TRBJ2-5; 10 nucleotides agree with TRBD2. From germline, CDR1 is SGDLS and CDR2 YYNGEE. J lost 1 base, V lost 4 bases, and 4 bases had no gene match. CDR3 size: 15 residues. CDR3 sequence reads: CASSPRLAGQETQYF. Written as DNA, the CDR3 is TGTGCCAGCAGCCCTAGACTAGCGGGCCAAGAGACCCAGTACTTC. Complete variable domain (other parts from reference TRBV9 and TRBJ2-5): DSGVTQTPKHLITATGQRVTLRCSPRSGDLSVYWYQQSLDQGLQFLIQYYNGEERAKGNILERFSAQQFPDLHSELNLSSLELGDSALYFCASSPRLAGQETQYFGPGTRLLVL.

The chain links TRBV6-1 to TRBJ1-4, with TRBD1 identical over 7 bases. The CDR3 runs 15 residues. After removal of 4 bases from V and 3 bases from J, the junction contained 5 bases not matched to a gene. The V gene's germline CDR1 is MNHNS and CDR2 SASEGT. This chain's CDR3 is CASSGYGTANEKLFF. DNA for the CDR3: TGTGCCAGCAGTGGATACGGGACAGCTAATGAAAAACTGTTTTTT.

This chain links TRBV5-1 with TRBJ2-6; D possibly corresponds to TRBD1 (5 bases). Trimming removed 5 bases at V and 2 bases at J, with 11 bases between. Germline assignment: CDR1 SGHRS and CDR2 YFSETQ. The CDR3 is made up of 15 amino acids. The CDR3 bases are TGCGCCAGCAGTCTGGTAGGGGCTGGGGCCAACGTCCTGACTTTC. It specifies CASSLVGAGANVLTF.

V and J are TRBV19 and TRBJ1-5; 10 positions agree with TRBD1. This CDR3 region has 16 residues. The V segment lost 4 bases and the J segment 5 bases; nucleotides outside the gene matches: 8. CDR1 is LNHDA and CDR2 is SQIVND in the germline V gene (reference sequence). The CDR3, as DNA: TGTGCCAGTAGTACCCCCGGACAGGGGGTTGATCAGCCCCAGCATTTT. Residues: CASSTPGQGVDQPQHF.

The chain joins TRBV4-3 to TRBJ1-4; D might be TRBD1 (5 bases). The CDR3 is 15 residues long. In germline, CDR1 is LGHNA, CDR2 YSLEER. V shed 4 bases and J shed 8 bases, with 17 bases lying between them. CDR3 residues: CASSPNQGSGEKLFF. The CDR3 bases are TGCGCCAGCAGCCCGAATCAGGGCTCTGGGGAAAAACTGTTTTTT.

The chain carries TRBV27 and TRBJ1-2; possible D gene TRBD1, 5 bases. Per the germline V gene, CDR1 is MNHEY and CDR2 is SMNVEV (reference sequence). This CDR3 spans 15 amino acids. V lost 6 bases to trimming and J lost 8 bases, with 22 bases between them. The CDR3 DNA sequence: TGTGCCAGCAGCCGTGAAAGCCAGTCAGGGAGAGGCTACACCTTC. Translated, it gives CASSRESQSGRGYTF.

This clone is a singleton in its sample. The V gene is TRBV18, the J gene TRBJ1-2, with a tentative D call TRBD1 (6 bases). V was shortened by 3 bases and J by 3 bases, with 11 bases between the two germline ends. CDR1 and CDR2 (germline): KGHSH, LQKENI. The CDR3 has 14 residues. Here the CDR3 DNA reads TGTGCCAGCTCACCGGGGGCAGGGGACTATGGCTACACCTTC. Protein: CASSPGAGDYGYTF. The full variable domain, with the rest looked up from reference TRBV18 and TRBJ1-2, is NAGVMQNPRHLVRRRGQEARLRCSPMKGHSHVYWYRQLPEEGLKFMVYLQKENIIDESGMPKERFSAEFPKEGPSILRIQQVVRGDSAAYFCASSPGAGDYGYTFGSGTRLTVV.

The chain couples TRBV6-1 to TRBJ1-2; unclear D gene. This CDR3 spans 12 amino acids. Looked up from germline, CDR1 is MNHNS and CDR2 is SASEGT. Trimming took off 8 bases at V and 1 base at J, with 8 bases between the two ends. CDR3 bases: TGTGCCAGCTCTCCCCTTAACTATGGCTACACCTTC. Residues: CASSPLNYGYTF.

The rearrangement links TRBV7-8 to TRBJ2-7; 11 nucleotides agree with TRBD2. Germline V gene data show CDR1 as SGHVS and CDR2 as FQNEAQ. The CDR3 is 18 amino acids. J was trimmed by 0 bases and V by 5 bases; bases with no gene match: 12. In DNA form, the CDR3 reads TGTGCCAGCAGCCCTGGGACTAGCGGAAGGTTGAGCTCCTACGAGCAGTACTTC. It encodes CASSPGTSGRLSSYEQYF.

A few counts support this clone. The gene calls are TRBV19 and TRBJ1-1, with 8 bases matching TRBD1. Trimming removed 4 bases from V and 0 bases from J; junction bases left unmatched: 1. Germline-derived CDR1 and CDR2 are LNHDA and SQIVND (reference sequence). The length of the CDR3 is 14 residues. The CDR3 here is CASSKQGVNTEAFF. CDR3 in DNA: TGTGCCAGTAGTAAACAGGGGGTGAACACTGAAGCTTTCTTT.

V gene TRBV11-3 combines with J gene TRBJ2-3, with 11 nucleotides matching TRBD2. Germline trimming cut 1 base from V and 4 bases from J; bases unmatched to any gene: 7. In germline, CDR1 is SGHNT, CDR2 YENEEA. The CDR3 sequence is 17 residues long. CDR3 region: CASSLGSTSGSPDTQYF. CDR3 bases: TGTGCCAGCAGCTTAGGCTCCACTAGCGGGAGCCCAGATACGCAGTATTTT. The full variable domain, with the rest looked up from reference TRBV11-3 and TRBJ2-3, is EAGVVQSPRYKIIEKKQPVAFWCNPISGHNTLYWYLQNLGQGPELLIRYENEEAVDDSQLPKDRFSAERLKGVDSTLKIQPAELGDSAVYLCASSLGSTSGSPDTQYFGPGTRLTVL.

This sequence joins TRBV7-2 and TRBJ2-7; no reliable D call. V was pared by 5 bases and J by 0 bases, with 14 bases between. Germline CDR1 SGHTA, CDR2 FQGNSA. This CDR3 spans 15 amino acids. CDR3 sequence reads: CASSLGPMSSYEQYF. The CDR3 bases are TGTGCCAGCAGCCTAGGACCTATGAGCTCCTACGAGCAGTACTTC.

This clone was recorded once. V gene TRBV28 combines with J gene TRBJ1-1; D call uncertain. From germline, CDR1 is MDHEN and CDR2 SYDVKM. V dropped 6 bases and J dropped 2 bases, with 13 bases sitting between them. The CDR3 is 14 amino acids. Here the CDR3 DNA reads TGTGCCAGCAGCCCAGACCGTACCAACACTGAAGCTTTCTTT. Translated, it gives CASSPDRTNTEAFF.

The J gene is TRBJ1-3, the V gene TRBV4-2, with 8 bases identical to TRBD1. Germline V gives CDR1 LGHNA, CDR2 YNFKEQ. Unmatched junction bases numbered 11, after V lost 1 base and J lost 0 bases. The CDR3 covers 19 residues. Here the CDR3 reads CASSQVSGQGAISGNTIYF. Here the CDR3 DNA reads TGTGCCAGCAGCCAAGTAAGCGGCCAGGGGGCGATCTCTGGAAACACCATATATTTT.